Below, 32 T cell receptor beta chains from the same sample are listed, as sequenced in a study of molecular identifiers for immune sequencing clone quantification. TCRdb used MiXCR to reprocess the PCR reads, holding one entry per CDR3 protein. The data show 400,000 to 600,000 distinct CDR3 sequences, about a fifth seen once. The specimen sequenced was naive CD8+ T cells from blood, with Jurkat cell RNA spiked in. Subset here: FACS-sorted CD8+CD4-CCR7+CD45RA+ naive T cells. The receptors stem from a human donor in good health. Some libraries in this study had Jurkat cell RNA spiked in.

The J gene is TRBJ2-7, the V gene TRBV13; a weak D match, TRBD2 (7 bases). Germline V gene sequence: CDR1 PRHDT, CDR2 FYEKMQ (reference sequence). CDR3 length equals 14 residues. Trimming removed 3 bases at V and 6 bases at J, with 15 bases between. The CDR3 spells CASSFEGGAPEQYF. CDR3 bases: TGTGCCAGCAGCTTCGAAGGGGGGGCCCCCGAGCAGTACTTC.

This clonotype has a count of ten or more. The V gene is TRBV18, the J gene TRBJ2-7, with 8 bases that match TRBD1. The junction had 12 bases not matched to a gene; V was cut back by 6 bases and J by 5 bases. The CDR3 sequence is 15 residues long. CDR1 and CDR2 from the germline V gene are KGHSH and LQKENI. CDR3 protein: CASSRTEDRDDEQYF. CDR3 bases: TGTGCCAGCTCCCGGACCGAGGACAGGGACGACGAGCAGTACTTC.

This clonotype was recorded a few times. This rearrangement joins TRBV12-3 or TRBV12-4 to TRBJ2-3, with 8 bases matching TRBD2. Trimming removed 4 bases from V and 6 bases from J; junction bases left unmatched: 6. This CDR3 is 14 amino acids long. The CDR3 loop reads CASSSAGEVDTQYF. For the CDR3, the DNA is TGTGCCAGCAGTTCAGCGGGGGAAGTGGATACGCAGTATTTT.

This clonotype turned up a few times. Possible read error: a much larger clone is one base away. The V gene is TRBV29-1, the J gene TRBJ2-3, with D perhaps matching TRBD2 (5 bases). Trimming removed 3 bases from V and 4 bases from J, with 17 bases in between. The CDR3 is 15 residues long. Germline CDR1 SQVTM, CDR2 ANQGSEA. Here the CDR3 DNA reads TGCAGCGTTGACAACCGGGATCCCGGCGCAGATACGCAGTATTTT. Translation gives CSVDNRDPGADTQYF.

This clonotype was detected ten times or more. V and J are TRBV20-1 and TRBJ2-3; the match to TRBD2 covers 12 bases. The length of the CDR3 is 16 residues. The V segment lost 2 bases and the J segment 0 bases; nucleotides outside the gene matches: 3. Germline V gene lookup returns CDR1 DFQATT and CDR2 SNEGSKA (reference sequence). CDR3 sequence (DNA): TGCAGTGCTAGACCGACTAGCGGGAGAAGCACAGATACGCAGTATTTT. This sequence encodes CSARPTSGRSTDTQYF.

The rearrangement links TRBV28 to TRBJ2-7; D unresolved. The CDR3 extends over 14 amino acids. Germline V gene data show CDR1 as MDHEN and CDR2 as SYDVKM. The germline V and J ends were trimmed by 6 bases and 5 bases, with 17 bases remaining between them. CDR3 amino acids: CASSLRVEVHEQYF. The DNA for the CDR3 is TGTGCCAGCAGCCTACGGGTCGAGGTACACGAGCAGTACTTC.

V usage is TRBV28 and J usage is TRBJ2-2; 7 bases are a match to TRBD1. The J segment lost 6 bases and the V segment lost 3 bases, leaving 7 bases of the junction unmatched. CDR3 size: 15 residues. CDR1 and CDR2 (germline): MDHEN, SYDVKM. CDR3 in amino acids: CASSFRGSKAGELFF. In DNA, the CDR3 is TGTGCCAGCAGTTTCAGGGGGTCTAAGGCCGGGGAGCTGTTTTTT.

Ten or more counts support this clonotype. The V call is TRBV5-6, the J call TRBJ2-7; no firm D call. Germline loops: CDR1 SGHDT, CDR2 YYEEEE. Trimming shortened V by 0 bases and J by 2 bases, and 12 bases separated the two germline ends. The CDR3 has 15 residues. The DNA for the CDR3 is TGTGCCAGCAGCTTGGGTTTACAGACAACCTACGAGCAGTACTTC. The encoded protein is CASSLGLQTTYEQYF.

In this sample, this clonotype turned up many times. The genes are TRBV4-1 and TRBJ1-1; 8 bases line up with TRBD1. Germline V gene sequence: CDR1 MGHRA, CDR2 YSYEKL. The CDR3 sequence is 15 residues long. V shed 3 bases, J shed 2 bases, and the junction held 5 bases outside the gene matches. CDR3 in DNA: TGCGCCAGCAGCCAGTGGGACAGGAGTAACACTGAAGCTTTCTTT. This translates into CASSQWDRSNTEAFF.

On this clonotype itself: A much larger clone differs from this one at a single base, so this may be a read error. CDR3 in DNA: TGTGCAAGTAGTGTCGGGAGTCAGCCCCAGCATTTT. Translated: CASSVGSQPQHF. This chain connects TRBV19 to TRBJ1-5, with unresolved D. Per the germline V gene, CDR1 is LNHDA and CDR2 is SQIVND (reference sequence). The CDR3 spans 12 residues.

The CDR3 DNA follows: TGTGCCGGCAACGTAGGTGCAACTAATGAAAAACTGTTTTTT. Its protein product is CAGNVGATNEKLFF. V gene TRBV9 combines with J gene TRBJ1-4; unclear D gene. The V end was cut by 10 bases, the J end by 0 bases, with 13 bases between. Germline V gene sequence: CDR1 SGDLS, CDR2 YYNGEE. This CDR3 has 14 amino acids. Filled out from reference TRBV9 and TRBJ1-4, the complete variable domain reads DSGVTQTPKHLITATGQRVTLRCSPRSGDLSVYWYQQSLDQGLQFLIQYYNGEERAKGNILERFSAQQFPDLHSELNLSSLELGDSALYFCAGNVGATNEKLFFGSGTQLSVL.

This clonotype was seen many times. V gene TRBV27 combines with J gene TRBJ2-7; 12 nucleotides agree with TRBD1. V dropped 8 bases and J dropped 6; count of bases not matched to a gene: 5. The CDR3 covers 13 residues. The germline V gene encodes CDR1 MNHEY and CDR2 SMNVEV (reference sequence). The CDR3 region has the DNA TGTGCCAGCGCGGGACAGGGGGCCTCCGAGCAGTACTTC. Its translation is CASAGQGASEQYF.

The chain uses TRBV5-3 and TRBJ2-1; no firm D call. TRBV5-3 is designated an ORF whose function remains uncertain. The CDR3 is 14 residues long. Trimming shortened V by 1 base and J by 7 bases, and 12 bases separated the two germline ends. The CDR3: CARSLCSVRNEQFF. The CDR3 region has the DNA TGTGCCAGAAGCTTGTGTTCGGTAAGGAATGAGCAGTTCTTC.

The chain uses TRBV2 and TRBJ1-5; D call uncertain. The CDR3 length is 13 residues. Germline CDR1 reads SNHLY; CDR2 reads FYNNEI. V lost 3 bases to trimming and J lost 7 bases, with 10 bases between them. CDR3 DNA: TGTGCCAGCAGTGATATCGGCCCCCAGCCCCAGCATTTT. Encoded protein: CASSDIGPQPQHF.

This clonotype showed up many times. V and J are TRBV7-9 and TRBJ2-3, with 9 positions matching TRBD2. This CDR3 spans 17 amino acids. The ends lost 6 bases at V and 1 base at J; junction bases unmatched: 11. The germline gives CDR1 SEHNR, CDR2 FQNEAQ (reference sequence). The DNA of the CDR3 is TGTGCCAGCAGTCGAGACCCGGGACTAGCCGGCACAGATACGCAGTATTTT. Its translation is CASSRDPGLAGTDTQYF. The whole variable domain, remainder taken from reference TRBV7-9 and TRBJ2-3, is DTGVSQNPRHKITKRGQNVTFRCDPISEHNRLYWYRQTLGQGPEFLTYFQNEAQLEKSRLLSDRFSAERPKGSFSTLEIQRTEQGDSAMYLCASSRDPGLAGTDTQYFGPGTRLTVL.

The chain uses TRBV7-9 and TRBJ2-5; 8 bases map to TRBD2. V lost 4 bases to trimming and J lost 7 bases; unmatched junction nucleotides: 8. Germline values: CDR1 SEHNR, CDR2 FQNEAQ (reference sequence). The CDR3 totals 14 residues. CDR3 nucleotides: TGTGCCAGCAGCTCAGCGGGAGTACAGGGGACCCAGTACTTC. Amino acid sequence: CASSSAGVQGTQYF.

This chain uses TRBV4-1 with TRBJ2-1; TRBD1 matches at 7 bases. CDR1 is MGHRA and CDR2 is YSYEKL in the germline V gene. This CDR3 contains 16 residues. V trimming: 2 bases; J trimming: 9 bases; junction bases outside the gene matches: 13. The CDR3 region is CASSQTGTAYYGEQFF. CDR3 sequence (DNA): TGCGCCAGCAGCCAAACCGGGACAGCCTATTACGGTGAGCAGTTCTTC.

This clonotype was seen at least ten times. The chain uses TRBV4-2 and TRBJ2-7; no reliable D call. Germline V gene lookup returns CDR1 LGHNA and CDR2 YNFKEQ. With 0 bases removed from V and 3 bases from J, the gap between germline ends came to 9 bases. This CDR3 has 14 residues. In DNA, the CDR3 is TGTGCCAGCAGCCAAGAAGGTACAATCTACGAGCAGTACTTC. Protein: CASSQEGTIYEQYF.

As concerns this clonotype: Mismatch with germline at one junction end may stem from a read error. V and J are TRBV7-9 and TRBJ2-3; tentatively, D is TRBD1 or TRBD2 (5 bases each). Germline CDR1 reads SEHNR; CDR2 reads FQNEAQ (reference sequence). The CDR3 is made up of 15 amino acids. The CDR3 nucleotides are TGTGCCAGCAGCTACAGCGGAGCGAGCACAGGTACGCAGTATTTT. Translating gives CASSYSGASTGTQYF. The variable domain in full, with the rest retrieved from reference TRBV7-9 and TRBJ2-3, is DTGVSQNPRHKITKRGQNVTFRCDPISEHNRLYWYRQTLGQGPEFLTYFQNEAQLEKSRLLSDRFSAERPKGSFSTLEIQRTEQGDSAMYLCASSYSGASTGTQYFGPGTRLTVL.

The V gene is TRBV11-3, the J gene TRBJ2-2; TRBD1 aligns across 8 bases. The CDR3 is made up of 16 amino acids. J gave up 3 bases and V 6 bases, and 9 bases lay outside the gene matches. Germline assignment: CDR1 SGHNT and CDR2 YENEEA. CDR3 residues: CASRSRSTGDTGELFF. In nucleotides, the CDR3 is TGTGCCAGCAGGTCCAGGTCGACAGGGGACACCGGGGAGCTGTTTTTT.

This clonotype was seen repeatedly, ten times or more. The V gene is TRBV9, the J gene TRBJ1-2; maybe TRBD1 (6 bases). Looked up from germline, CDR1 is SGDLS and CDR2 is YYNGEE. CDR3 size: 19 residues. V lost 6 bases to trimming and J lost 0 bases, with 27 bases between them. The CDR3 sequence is CASKPHLGDKSNTNYGYTF. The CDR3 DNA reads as TGTGCCAGCAAACCCCATCTGGGGGACAAAAGCAACACTAACTATGGCTACACCTTC.

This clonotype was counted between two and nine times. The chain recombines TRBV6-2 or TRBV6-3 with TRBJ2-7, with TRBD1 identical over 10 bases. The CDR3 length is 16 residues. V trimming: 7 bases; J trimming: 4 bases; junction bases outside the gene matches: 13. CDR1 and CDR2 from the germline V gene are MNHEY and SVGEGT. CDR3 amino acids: CASTYHFGTGDYEQYF. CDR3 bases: TGTGCCAGCACCTACCATTTCGGGACAGGGGATTACGAGCAGTACTTC.

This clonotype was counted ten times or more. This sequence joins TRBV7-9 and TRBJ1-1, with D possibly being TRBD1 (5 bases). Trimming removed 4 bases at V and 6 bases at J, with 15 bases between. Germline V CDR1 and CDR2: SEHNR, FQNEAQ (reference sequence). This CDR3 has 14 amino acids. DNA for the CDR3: TGTGCCAGCAGCTCAGCGGGAGAGGGACCTGAAGCTTTCTTT. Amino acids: CASSSAGEGPEAFF. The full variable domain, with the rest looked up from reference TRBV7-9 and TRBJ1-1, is DTGVSQNPRHKITKRGQNVTFRCDPISEHNRLYWYRQTLGQGPEFLTYFQNEAQLEKSRLLSDRFSAERPKGSFSTLEIQRTEQGDSAMYLCASSSAGEGPEAFFGQGTRLTVV.

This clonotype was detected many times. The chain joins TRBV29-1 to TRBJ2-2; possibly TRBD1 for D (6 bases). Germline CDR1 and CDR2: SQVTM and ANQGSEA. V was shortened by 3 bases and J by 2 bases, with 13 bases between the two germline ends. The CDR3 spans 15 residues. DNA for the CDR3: TGCAGCGTTGACCTGCAGGACAGCAACACCGGGGAGCTGTTTTTT. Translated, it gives CSVDLQDSNTGELFF.

The CDR3 DNA reads TGTGCCAGTAGTTTCTTACGTACAGAAGCTTTCTTT. It is translated as CASSFLRTEAFF. The J gene is TRBJ1-1, the V gene TRBV19; D gene uncertain. This CDR3 region has 12 residues. Germline CDR1 reads LNHDA; CDR2 reads SQIVND (reference sequence). Trimming left V 5 bases short and J 8 bases short, with 12 bases between.

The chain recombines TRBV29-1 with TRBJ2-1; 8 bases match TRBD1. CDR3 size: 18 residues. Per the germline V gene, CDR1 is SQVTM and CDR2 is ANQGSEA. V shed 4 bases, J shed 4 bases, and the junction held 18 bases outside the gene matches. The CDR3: CSVGGAITGQEIYNEQFF. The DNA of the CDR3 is TGCAGCGTTGGAGGGGCTATTACGGGACAGGAAATATACAATGAGCAGTTCTTC.

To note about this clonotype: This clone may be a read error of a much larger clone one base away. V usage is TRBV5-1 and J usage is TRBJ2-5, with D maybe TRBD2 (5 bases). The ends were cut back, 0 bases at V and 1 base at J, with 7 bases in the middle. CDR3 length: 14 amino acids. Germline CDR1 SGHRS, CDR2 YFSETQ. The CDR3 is CASSLGEIQETQYF. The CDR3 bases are TGCGCCAGCAGCTTGGGGGAGATCCAAGAGACCCAGTACTTC. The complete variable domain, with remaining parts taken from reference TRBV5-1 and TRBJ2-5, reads KAGVTQTPRYLIKTRGQQVTLSCSPISGHRSVSWYQQTPGQGLQFLFEYFSETQRNKGNFPGRFSGRQFSNSRSEMNVSTLELGDSALYLCASSLGEIQETQYFGPGTRLLVL.

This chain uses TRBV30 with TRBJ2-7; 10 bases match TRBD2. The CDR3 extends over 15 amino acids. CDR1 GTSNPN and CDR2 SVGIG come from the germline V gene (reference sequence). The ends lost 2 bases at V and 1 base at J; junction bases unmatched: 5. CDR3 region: CAWSWASGSSYEQYF. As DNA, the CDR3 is TGTGCCTGGAGTTGGGCTAGCGGGAGTTCCTACGAGCAGTACTTC.

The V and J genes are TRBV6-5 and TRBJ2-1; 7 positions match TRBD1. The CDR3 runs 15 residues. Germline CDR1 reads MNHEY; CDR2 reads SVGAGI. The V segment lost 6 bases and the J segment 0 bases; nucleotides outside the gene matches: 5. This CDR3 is CASRSGQSSYNEQFF. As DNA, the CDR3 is TGTGCCAGCAGGTCGGGACAGAGCTCCTACAATGAGCAGTTCTTC.

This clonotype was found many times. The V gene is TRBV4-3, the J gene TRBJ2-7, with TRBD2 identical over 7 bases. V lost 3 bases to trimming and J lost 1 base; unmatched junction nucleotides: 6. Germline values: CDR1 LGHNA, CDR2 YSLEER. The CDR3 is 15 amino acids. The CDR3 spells CASSHGTTSSYEQYF. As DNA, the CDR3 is TGCGCCAGCAGCCATGGGACTACCAGTTCCTACGAGCAGTACTTC.

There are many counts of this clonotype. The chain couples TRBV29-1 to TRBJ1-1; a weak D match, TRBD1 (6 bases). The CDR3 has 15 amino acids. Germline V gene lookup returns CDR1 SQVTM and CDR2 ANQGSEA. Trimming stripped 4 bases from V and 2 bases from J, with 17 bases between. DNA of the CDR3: TGCAGCGTTGTCGGGGGGCCCCAATTAAACACTGAAGCTTTCTTT. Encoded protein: CSVVGGPQLNTEAFF.

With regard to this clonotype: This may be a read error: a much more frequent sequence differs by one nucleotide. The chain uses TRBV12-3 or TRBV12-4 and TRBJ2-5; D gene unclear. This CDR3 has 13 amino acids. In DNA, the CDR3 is TGTGCCAGCAGCTTAGGGTACCAAGAGACCCTGTACTTC. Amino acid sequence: CASSLGYQETLYF.